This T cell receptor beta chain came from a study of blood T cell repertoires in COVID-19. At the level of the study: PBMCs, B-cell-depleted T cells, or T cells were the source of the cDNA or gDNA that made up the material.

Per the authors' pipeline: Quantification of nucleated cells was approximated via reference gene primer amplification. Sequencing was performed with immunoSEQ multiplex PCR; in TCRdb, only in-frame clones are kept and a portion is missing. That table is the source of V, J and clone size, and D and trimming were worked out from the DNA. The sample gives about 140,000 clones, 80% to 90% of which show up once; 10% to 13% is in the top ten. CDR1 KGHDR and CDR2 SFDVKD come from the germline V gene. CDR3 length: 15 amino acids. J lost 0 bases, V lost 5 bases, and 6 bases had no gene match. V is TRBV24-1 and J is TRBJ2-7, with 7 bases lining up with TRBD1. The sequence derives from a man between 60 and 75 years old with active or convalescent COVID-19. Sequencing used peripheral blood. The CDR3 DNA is TGTGCCACCAGTGCGGGAAAGGGGGCCTCCTACGAGCAGTACTTC. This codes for CATSAGKGASYEQYF.